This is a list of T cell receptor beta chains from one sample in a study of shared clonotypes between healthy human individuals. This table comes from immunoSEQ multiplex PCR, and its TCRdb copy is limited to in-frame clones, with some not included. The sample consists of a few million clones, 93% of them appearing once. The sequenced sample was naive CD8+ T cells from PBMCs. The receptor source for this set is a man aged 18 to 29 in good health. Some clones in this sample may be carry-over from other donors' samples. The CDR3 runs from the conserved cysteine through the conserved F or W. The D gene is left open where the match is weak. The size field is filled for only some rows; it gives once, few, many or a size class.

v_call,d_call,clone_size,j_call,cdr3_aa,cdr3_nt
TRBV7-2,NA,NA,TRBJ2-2,CASSLSGDGELFF,TGTGCCAGCAGCTTATCCGGGGACGGGGAGCTGTTTTTT
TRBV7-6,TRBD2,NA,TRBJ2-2,CASSLGRAGGRTGELFF,TGTGCCAGCAGCCTAGGCCGAGCGGGAGGAAGGACCGGGGAGCTGTTTTTT
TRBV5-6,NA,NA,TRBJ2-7,CASSSGGYEQYF,TGTGCCAGCAGCTCTGGCGGCTACGAGCAGTACTTC
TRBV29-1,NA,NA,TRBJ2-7,CSVPTRGEQYF,TGCAGCGTTCCCACTAGGGGCGAGCAGTACTTC
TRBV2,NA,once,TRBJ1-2,CASSEASSGYGYTF,TGTGCCAGCAGTGAAGCGTCGAGTGGCTATGGCTACACCTTC
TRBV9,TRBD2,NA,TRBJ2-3,CASSGSGVRDTQYF,TGTGCCAGCAGCGGCAGCGGGGTCCGGGATACGCAGTATTTT
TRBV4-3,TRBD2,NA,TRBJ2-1,CASSQGLALRYNEQFF,TGCGCCAGCAGCCAAGGACTAGCTCTTCGATACAATGAGCAGTTCTTC
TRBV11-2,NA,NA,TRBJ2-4,CASSFGRTIAKNIQYF,TGTGCCAGCAGCTTCGGCAGGACCATAGCCAAAAACATTCAGTACTTC
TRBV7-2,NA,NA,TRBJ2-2,CASSSSVGGLNTGELFF,TGTGCCAGCAGCTCCTCCGTTGGGGGACTTAACACCGGGGAGCTGTTTTTT
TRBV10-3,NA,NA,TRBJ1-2,CAISDGANYGYTF,TGTGCCATCAGTGACGGTGCCAACTATGGCTACACCTTC
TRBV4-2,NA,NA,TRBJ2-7,CASSQALGWDEQYF,TGTGCCAGCAGCCAAGCGCTGGGTTGGGACGAGCAGTACTTC
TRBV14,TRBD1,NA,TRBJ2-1,CASSIRTGASEQFF,TGTGCCAGCAGCATTCGGACAGGTGCGAGTGAGCAGTTCTTC
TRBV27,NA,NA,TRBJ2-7,CASSLSQPYEQYF,TGTGCCAGCAGTTTATCCCAGCCTTACGAGCAGTACTTC
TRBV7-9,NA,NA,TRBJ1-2,CASSLLREENYGYTF,TGTGCCAGCAGCTTACTCAGGGAAGAAAACTATGGCTACACCTTC
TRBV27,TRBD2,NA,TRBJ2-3,CASSLLGTITDTQYF,TGTGCCAGCAGTTTATTAGGGACTATCACAGATACGCAGTATTTT
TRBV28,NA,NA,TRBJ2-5,CASNNRVVCETQYF,TGTGCCAGCAACAACAGGGTTGTTTGCGAGACCCAGTACTTC
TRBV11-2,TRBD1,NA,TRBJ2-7,CASSPRTGTLWSYEQYF,TGTGCCAGCAGCCCTAGGACAGGGACCCTTTGGTCCTACGAGCAGTACTTC
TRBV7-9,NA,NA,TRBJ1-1,CASSLMVPEAFF,TGTGCCAGCAGCTTAATGGTCCCTGAAGCTTTCTTT
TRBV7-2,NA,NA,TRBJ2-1,CASSLDPRRSSYNEQFF,TGTGCCAGCAGCTTAGACCCGCGGAGGAGCTCCTACAATGAGCAGTTCTTC
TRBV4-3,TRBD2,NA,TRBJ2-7,CASSQLASGMYEQYF,TGCGCCAGCAGCCAACTCGCTAGCGGGATGTACGAGCAGTACTTC
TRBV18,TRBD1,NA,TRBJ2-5,CASSRTGTGFEEETQYF,TGTGCCAGCTCACGGACCGGGACAGGGTTCGAGGAAGAGACCCAGTACTTC
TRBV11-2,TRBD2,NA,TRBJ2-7,CASSLGPPGAGGYEQYF,TGTGCCAGCAGCTTAGGGCCCCCGGGGGCGGGAGGGTACGAGCAGTACTTC
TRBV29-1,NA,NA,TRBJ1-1,CSAKVTANTEAFF,TGCAGCGCCAAGGTGACAGCGAACACTGAAGCTTTCTTT
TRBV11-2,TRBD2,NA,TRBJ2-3,CASSSVAGGPDTQYF,TGTGCCAGCAGCTCGGTAGCGGGGGGCCCCGATACGCAGTATTTT
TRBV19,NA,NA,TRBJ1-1,CASSQRGINTEAFF,TGTGCCAGTAGTCAAAGGGGCATTAACACTGAAGCTTTCTTT
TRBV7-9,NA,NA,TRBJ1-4,CASSLGSAVIEKLFF,TGTGCCAGCAGCTTAGGATCGGCAGTGATTGAAAAACTGTTTTTT
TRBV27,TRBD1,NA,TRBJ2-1,CASSLRQGQNEQFF,TGTGCCAGCAGTTTAAGACAGGGCCAGAACGAGCAGTTCTTC